These 27 T cell receptor beta chains share one sample of origin, sequenced in a study of T cell repertoires in cytomegalovirus infection. TCRdb called the reads again in MiXCR, with one record for every CDR3 protein. Here the sample spans about 920,000 distinct CDR3 sequences, more than 25% being singletons. Their target antigens are unknown. The specimen comprised cultured CD8+ T cells from PBMCs, sampled from culture after CMV antigen stimulation. Receptor source: a human donor in good health (CMV status not recorded). Some clones in this sample may be carry-over from other donors' samples.

V usage is TRBV5-1 and J usage is TRBJ2-3; 9 bases are a match to TRBD2. Trimming cost V 4 bases and J 2 bases; bases outside gene matches: 11. Germline V gene sequence: CDR1 SGHRS, CDR2 YFSETQ. The CDR3 totals 17 residues. The CDR3 here is CASSRRGGGAYTDTQYF. The CDR3 bases are TGCGCCAGCAGCCGACGGGGCGGGGGGGCTTACACAGATACGCAGTATTTT.

The V call is TRBV7-9, the J call TRBJ2-7; possible D gene TRBD2, 6 bases. This CDR3 contains 16 residues. Between the trimmed V and J ends, which lost 6 bases and 0 bases, there was a span of 18 bases. Per germline, CDR1 SEHNR and CDR2 FQNEAQ (reference sequence). Here the CDR3 reads CASSTPRGLSSYEQYF. The CDR3 DNA reads TGTGCCAGCAGTACCCCGAGGGGACTTAGCTCCTACGAGCAGTACTTC. Drawing the rest from reference TRBV7-9 and TRBJ2-7, the complete variable domain is DTGVSQNPRHKITKRGQNVTFRCDPISEHNRLYWYRQTLGQGPEFLTYFQNEAQLEKSRLLSDRFSAERPKGSFSTLEIQRTEQGDSAMYLCASSTPRGLSSYEQYFGPGTRLTVT.

This chain connects TRBV20-1 to TRBJ2-1, with a tentative D call TRBD2 (6 bases). Trimming took 6 bases from V and 4 from J, leaving 16 bases between them. The CDR3 spans 14 residues. Looked up from germline, CDR1 is DFQATT and CDR2 is SNEGSKA (reference sequence). CDR3 loop: CSASASVGYNEQFF. CDR3 coding DNA: TGCAGTGCGTCTGCTAGCGTTGGGTACAATGAGCAGTTCTTC.

This clonotype appeared many times. V is TRBV7-2 and J is TRBJ2-3, with unresolved D. Germline V gives CDR1 SGHTA, CDR2 FQGNSA. Trimming removed 0 bases from V and 1 base from J, with 20 bases in between. The CDR3 is 19 residues long. CDR3 bases: TGTGCCAGCAGCTTAGCCCCATCCATTTCGGCAGACGGCACAGATACGCAGTATTTT. Translation: CASSLAPSISADGTDTQYF. The variable domain in full, with the rest retrieved from reference TRBV7-2 and TRBJ2-3, is GAGVSQSPSNKVTEKGKDVELRCDPISGHTALYWYRQSLGQGLEFLIYFQGNSAPDKSGLPSDRFSAERTGGSVSTLTIQRTQQEDSAVYLCASSLAPSISADGTDTQYFGPGTRLTVL.

This clonotype has just a few counts. The genes are TRBV12-5 and TRBJ1-2, with D unresolved. CDR1 is LGHNT and CDR2 is FRNRAP in the germline V gene. V was cut by 2 bases and J by 7 bases, with 17 bases left in between. CDR3 length equals 15 residues. The CDR3 here is CASGLTKGTERGYTF. CDR3 DNA sequence: TGTGCTAGTGGTTTGACCAAGGGAACGGAGCGTGGCTACACCTTC.

This chain links TRBV19 with TRBJ1-1; D might be TRBD1 (5 bases). The CDR3 runs 15 residues. V was cut by 1 base and J by 0 bases, with 9 bases left in between. Germline CDR1 LNHDA, CDR2 SQIVND (reference sequence). CDR3: CASSIVGELNTEAFF. Here the CDR3 DNA reads TGTGCCAGTAGTATAGTAGGGGAACTGAACACTGAAGCTTTCTTT.

This clonotype showed up just a few times. This rearrangement joins TRBV6-1 to TRBJ2-2; D is uncertain. V gave up 1 base and J gave up 9 bases, with 0 bases separating them. The CDR3 runs to 10 residues. CDR1 is MNHNS, CDR2 SASEGT, per germline. In DNA form, the CDR3 reads TGTGCCAGCAGTGAAGGGGAGCTGTTTTTT. Its protein product is CASSEGELFF.

The table lists this clonotype with a few counts. The chain joins TRBV10-3 to TRBJ1-5; no reliable D call. Trimming pared 2 bases from V and 7 bases from J, leaving 6 bases between. The germline gives CDR1 ENHRY, CDR2 SYGVKD. The CDR3 runs 12 residues. The CDR3 region is CAISEDPQPQHF. For the CDR3, the DNA is TGTGCCATCAGTGAGGACCCCCAGCCCCAGCATTTT.

The chain carries TRBV6-2 or TRBV6-3 and TRBJ1-2, with D tentatively TRBD1 (5 bases). Germline V gene data show CDR1 as MNHEY and CDR2 as SVGEGT. Trimming left V 6 bases short and J 7 bases short, with 24 bases between. CDR3 length equals 16 residues. This chain's CDR3 is CASRQLDLPNGGGYTF. In DNA, the CDR3 is TGTGCCAGCAGACAACTGGACCTCCCCAACGGGGGTGGCTACACCTTC.

This chain connects TRBV12-3 or TRBV12-4 to TRBJ2-2; no definite D call. The CDR3 extends over 15 amino acids. V lost 1 base to trimming and J lost 2 bases, with 8 bases between them. CDR3: CASSLGSVNTGELFF. CDR3 nucleotides: TGTGCCAGCAGTTTAGGTTCAGTAAACACCGGGGAGCTGTTTTTT.

Ten or more counts support this clonotype. The rearrangement uses TRBV7-8 and TRBJ2-1, with 11 bases matching TRBD2. The V segment lost 2 bases and the J segment 0 bases; nucleotides outside the gene matches: 12. CDR1 and CDR2 from the germline V gene are SGHVS and FQNEAQ. The CDR3 runs 20 residues. The CDR3 sequence is CASSLWVAGGRRVSYNEQFF. The CDR3 DNA reads as TGTGCCAGCAGCTTATGGGTAGCGGGGGGGCGGCGGGTCTCCTACAATGAGCAGTTCTTC.

The chain has TRBV28 and TRBJ1-1, with no clear D. Germline-derived CDR1 and CDR2 are MDHEN and SYDVKM. The CDR3 is made up of 13 amino acids. Trimming removed 5 bases from V and 0 bases from J, with 7 bases in between. CDR3 residues: CASSAPMNTEAFF. The CDR3, as DNA: TGTGCCAGCAGTGCACCTATGAACACTGAAGCTTTCTTT. Full variable domain (outside the CDR3, taken from reference TRBV28 and TRBJ1-1): DVKVTQSSRYLVKRTGEKVFLECVQDMDHENMFWYRQDPGLGLRLIYFSYDVKMKEKGDIPEGYSVSREKKERFSLILESASTNQTSMYLCASSAPMNTEAFFGQGTRLTVV.

This clonotype was detected many times. This chain connects TRBV7-9 to TRBJ2-1; either TRBD1 or TRBD2 may supply D (5 bases each). The CDR3 spans 15 residues. Trimming removed 5 bases at V and 8 bases at J, with 19 bases between. Germline lookup yields CDR1 SEHNR and CDR2 FQNEAQ (reference sequence). CDR3 amino acids: CASSPPGALRDEQFF. The CDR3 DNA is TGTGCCAGCAGCCCCCCCGGGGCACTTAGGGATGAGCAGTTCTTC.

The table lists this clonotype with many counts. The V and J genes are TRBV12-5 and TRBJ2-3; TRBD1 matches at 9 bases. J was trimmed by 1 base and V by 5 bases; bases with no gene match: 4. Germline assignment: CDR1 LGHNT and CDR2 FRNRAP. The CDR3 extends over 15 amino acids. CDR3 DNA: TGTGCTAGTGGTCCTAGGGACAGGGGCACAGATACGCAGTATTTT. Translated, it gives CASGPRDRGTDTQYF.

This clonotype was recorded a few times. J is TRBJ2-2 and V is TRBV24-1; possibly TRBD1 or TRBD2 for D (5 bases each). Germline lookup yields CDR1 KGHDR and CDR2 SFDVKD. The CDR3 totals 15 residues. Trimming cost V 0 bases and J 7 bases, with 11 bases left between them. CDR3 in amino acids: CATSDLGGSGGELFF. Written as DNA, the CDR3 is TGTGCCACCAGTGATTTGGGGGGTTCCGGCGGGGAGCTGTTTTTT.

The chain recombines TRBV6-8 with TRBJ2-2, with D maybe TRBD1 (5 bases). Germline values: CDR1 MNHGY, CDR2 SAAAGT. V lost 2 bases, J lost 3 bases, and 16 bases lay in between. This CDR3 is built from 17 residues. In DNA form, the CDR3 reads TGTGCCAGCAGTTACCGGTTGGACACGGCGCACACCGGGGAGCTGTTTTTT. It is translated as CASSYRLDTAHTGELFF.

About this clonotype itself: The junction departs from germline at one end; a sequencing error may be responsible. V is TRBV27 and J is TRBJ1-1; 7 bases align to TRBD1. CDR3 size: 14 residues. CDR1 is MNHEY, CDR2 SMNVEV, per germline (reference sequence). The CDR3 DNA reads TGTGCCAGCAGCACGACAGGGTGGAACGCTGAAGCTTTCTTT. Translated: CASSTTGWNAEAFF.

This clonotype was recorded only once. The CDR3 DNA reads as TGTGCCAGTATTACCCAGGGGCACACTGAAGCTTTCTTT. It translates to CASITQGHTEAFF. V gene TRBV19 combines with J gene TRBJ1-1; possibly TRBD1 for D (6 bases). V lost 7 bases to trimming and J lost 3 bases, with 12 bases between them. Germline assignment: CDR1 LNHDA and CDR2 SQIVND (reference sequence). CDR3 length: 13 residues.

This sequence joins TRBV7-8 and TRBJ2-5; D possibly corresponds to TRBD1 (6 bases). V was shortened by 10 bases and J by 2 bases, with 17 bases between the two germline ends. The CDR3 contains 14 residues. Germline lookup yields CDR1 SGHVS and CDR2 FQNEAQ. Here the CDR3 reads CATSLSGQQETQYF. The CDR3 DNA reads TGTGCCACCTCCCTGTCCGGACAGCAAGAGACCCAGTACTTC.

The V gene is TRBV6-1, the J gene TRBJ2-5; 9 bases align to TRBD2. Germline V lookup: CDR1 MNHNS, CDR2 SASEGT. The ends lost 11 bases at V and 1 base at J; junction bases unmatched: 8. The CDR3 runs to 14 residues. CDR3 amino acids: CAAFGTSFQETQYF. The CDR3 DNA sequence: TGTGCCGCCTTCGGGACTAGCTTCCAAGAGACCCAGTACTTC.

Ten or more counts support this clonotype. This sequence joins TRBV7-2 and TRBJ2-2, with TRBD1 as a possible D gene (5 bases). Trimming took 1 base from V and 3 from J, leaving 6 bases between them. CDR1 and CDR2 (germline): SGHTA, FQGNSA. The CDR3 sequence is 14 residues long. Written as DNA, the CDR3 is TGTGCCAGCAGCTTAGAAGGGGACACCGGGGAGCTGTTTTTT. Translation gives CASSLEGDTGELFF.

This clonotype was observed a handful of times. The gene calls are TRBV7-8 and TRBJ2-2, with 7 bases lining up with TRBD2. Germline CDR1 and CDR2: SGHVS and FQNEAQ. V lost 1 base to trimming and J lost 1 base; unmatched junction nucleotides: 6. The CDR3 covers 17 residues. The CDR3 reads CASSLVGGRVNTGELFF. The CDR3 DNA follows: TGTGCCAGCAGCTTAGTGGGTGGGAGGGTGAACACCGGGGAGCTGTTTTTT.

This clonotype was counted between two and nine times. The chain recombines TRBV12-3 or TRBV12-4 with TRBJ1-5; D might be TRBD1 (5 bases). Trimming took off 2 bases at V and 6 bases at J, with 11 bases between the two ends. The CDR3 loop spans 14 amino acids. Here the CDR3 reads CASSLRGAVQPQHF. The CDR3 DNA reads as TGTGCCAGCAGTTTAAGGGGAGCCGTTCAGCCCCAGCATTTT.

The genes are TRBV6-1 and TRBJ2-2, with 7 positions matching TRBD1. V shed 4 bases, J shed 0 bases, and the junction held 5 bases outside the gene matches. Germline values: CDR1 MNHNS, CDR2 SASEGT. The CDR3 contains 16 residues. The CDR3 coding sequence is TGTGCCAGCAGTGTCACAGGGGCTACGAACACCGGGGAGCTGTTTTTT. Translation gives CASSVTGATNTGELFF.

The chain employs TRBV4-1 and TRBJ1-2; no clear D gene. Per the germline V gene, CDR1 is MGHRA and CDR2 is YSYEKL. Deletions cut 1 base from V and 4 bases from J, with 13 bases between. The CDR3 is 15 amino acids. The CDR3 region is CASSQAAGKIYGYTF. The CDR3, as DNA: TGCGCCAGCAGCCAAGCCGCGGGAAAAATCTATGGCTACACCTTC.

DNA of the CDR3: TGCAGTGCTAGAGATAATCAGGGTGCCTACGAGCAGTACTTC. It specifies CSARDNQGAYEQYF. This sequence joins TRBV20-1 and TRBJ2-7, with D possibly being TRBD1 (5 bases). Trimming stripped 0 bases from V and 2 bases from J, with 11 bases between. CDR3 length equals 14 residues. Per the germline V gene, CDR1 is DFQATT and CDR2 is SNEGSKA (reference sequence).

The genes are TRBV19 and TRBJ2-2, with D tentatively TRBD1 (6 bases). This CDR3 spans 15 amino acids. Germline CDR1 LNHDA, CDR2 SQIVND (reference sequence). With 5 bases removed from V and 0 bases from J, the gap between germline ends came to 10 bases. The CDR3 sequence: CASSWDTSNTGELFF. The CDR3 region has the DNA TGTGCCAGTAGTTGGGACACCTCGAACACCGGGGAGCTGTTTTTT. Full variable domain (remainder filled in from reference TRBV19 and TRBJ2-2): DGGITQSPKYLFRKEGQNVTLSCEQNLNHDAMYWYRQDPGQGLRLIYYSQIVNDFQKGDIAEGYSVSREKKESFPLTVTSAQKNPTAFYLCASSWDTSNTGELFFGEGSRLTVL.